Shown below are 13 T cell receptor beta chains from a single sample sequenced in a study of control samples from healthy donors and cancer patients. Sequencing was performed with immunoSEQ multiplex PCR; in TCRdb, only in-frame clones are kept and a portion is missing. Here the sample spans approximately 89,000 clones, over 75% being singletons. Material for sequencing was blood. These receptors came from a woman aged 40 to 50 in good health.

This clone appeared a single time. CDR3 sequence reads: CACDRGSSPLHF. DNA for the CDR3: TGTGCCTGCGACAGGGGAAGTTCACCCCTCCACTTT. This chain connects TRBV30 to TRBJ1-6; 8 nucleotides line up with TRBD1. Germline V CDR1 and CDR2: GTSNPN, SVGIG (reference sequence). V was pared by 6 bases and J by 9 bases, with 4 bases of the junction left unmatched. CDR3 length equals 12 residues. The complete variable domain, with remaining parts taken from reference TRBV30 and TRBJ1-6, reads SQTIHQWPATLVQPVGSPLSLECTVEGTSNPNLYWYRQAAGRGLQLLFYSVGIGQISSEVPQNLSASRPQDRQFILSSKKLLLSDSGFYLCACDRGSSPLHFGNGTRLTVT.

The V and J genes are TRBV6-2 or TRBV6-3 and TRBJ2-1, with 8 bases identical to TRBD2. Germline V lookup: CDR1 MNHEY, CDR2 SVGEGT. The V gene end was trimmed by 2 bases and the J gene end by 14 bases; junction bases not matched to a gene: 2. This CDR3 has 11 residues. CDR3 in DNA: TGTGCCAGCAGTTACGGGACTAGGGAGTTCTTC. Its translation: CASSYGTREFF.

This chain connects TRBV6-4 to TRBJ2-7; no firm D call. Trimming left V 4 bases short and J 6 bases short, with 7 bases between. Per the germline V gene, CDR1 is MRHNA and CDR2 is SNTAGT. The CDR3 length is 11 residues. The CDR3 region has the DNA TGTGCCAGCAGTGGTGTTTTCGAGCAGTACTTC. This translates into CASSGVFEQYF.

The chain couples TRBV5-1 to TRBJ2-1, with a tentative D call TRBD1 (5 bases). CDR3 length: 15 residues. V dropped 5 bases and J dropped 0 bases, with 12 bases sitting between them. Per germline, CDR1 SGHRS and CDR2 YFSETQ. The CDR3 bases are TGCGCCAGCAGGCAGGGCCAGAGCTCCTACAATGAGCAGTTCTTC. This encodes CASRQGQSSYNEQFF.

This rearrangement joins TRBV6-5 to TRBJ1-2; the D gene is possibly TRBD1 (6 bases). Trimming left V 2 bases short and J 4 bases short, with 11 bases between. The germline V gene encodes CDR1 MNHEY and CDR2 SVGAGI. The length of the CDR3 is 14 residues. DNA for the CDR3: TGTGCCAGCAGTTACGGGGGGGGGCTCTATGGCTACACCTTC. This codes for CASSYGGGLYGYTF.

The genes are TRBV6-4 and TRBJ1-2; 9 nucleotides match TRBD1. With 6 bases clipped from V and 6 bases from J, the junction kept 8 bases outside the gene matches. This CDR3 region has 14 residues. Germline V gene lookup returns CDR1 MRHNA and CDR2 SNTAGT. CDR3 region: CASRTGQGSNGYTF. CDR3 sequence (DNA): TGTGCCAGCAGAACCGGACAGGGGAGCAATGGCTACACCTTC.

This clone appeared a few times. DNA for the CDR3: TGTGCCAGCAGCTTAAGAATTACAACCTACGAGCAGTACTTC. Protein: CASSLRITTYEQYF. V usage is TRBV7-8 and J usage is TRBJ2-7; D unresolved. The V end was cut by 2 bases, the J end by 2 bases, with 10 bases between. The CDR3 is 14 residues long. The germline gives CDR1 SGHVS, CDR2 FQNEAQ. Filled out from reference TRBV7-8 and TRBJ2-7, the complete variable domain reads GAGVSQSPRYKVAKRGQDVALRCDPISGHVSLFWYQQALGQGPEFLTYFQNEAQLDKSGLPSDRFFAERPEGSVSTLKIQRTQQEDSAVYLCASSLRITTYEQYFGPGTRLTVT.

There are a few counts of this clone. This chain uses TRBV6-6 with TRBJ1-1; D call uncertain. Per germline, CDR1 MNHNY and CDR2 SVGAGI (reference sequence). V was pared by 4 bases and J by 3 bases, with 6 bases between. CDR3 size: 12 residues. This CDR3 is CASSFRDTEAFF. CDR3 nucleotide sequence: TGTGCCAGCAGTTTTAGGGACACTGAAGCTTTCTTT.

The chain employs TRBV4-2 and TRBJ1-2; D unresolved. CDR1 and CDR2 (germline): LGHNA, YNFKEQ. The V gene lost 0 bases and the J gene lost 8 bases, with 13 bases spanning the gap. The CDR3 has 14 residues. This CDR3 is CASSQDDVGWGYTF. The CDR3 DNA is TGTGCCAGCAGCCAAGATGACGTCGGGTGGGGCTACACCTTC.

This chain joins TRBV4-1 and TRBJ2-3, with 10 bases that match TRBD2. The V gene end was trimmed by 2 bases and the J gene end by 0 bases; junction bases not matched to a gene: 8. The CDR3 has 18 amino acids. Germline V gene lookup returns CDR1 MGHRA and CDR2 YSYEKL. The DNA for the CDR3 is TGCGCCAGCAGCCAATCCAGCGGGGGGGCGATCAGCACAGATACGCAGTATTTT. Translating gives CASSQSSGGAISTDTQYF.

This chain uses TRBV29-1 with TRBJ2-1; no clear D. Germline V gene lookup returns CDR1 SQVTM and CDR2 ANQGSEA. Trimming pared 0 bases from V and 9 bases from J, leaving 9 bases between. The CDR3 covers 12 residues. CDR3 sequence: CSVEEPGGEQFF. CDR3 bases: TGCAGCGTTGAAGAGCCCGGCGGTGAGCAGTTCTTC.

A remark on this clone: The sample holds other DNA sequences that translate to the same CDR3. The chain joins TRBV30 to TRBJ1-1, with D unclear. CDR3 length: 13 residues. CDR1 is GTSNPN and CDR2 is SVGIG in the germline V gene (reference sequence). Trimming removed 0 bases from V and 0 bases from J, with 5 bases in between. The CDR3 DNA sequence: TGTGCCTGGAGTGTCCAGATGAACACTGAAGCTTTCTTT. It translates to CAWSVQMNTEAFF.

This CDR3 reads CASSRRRAAGGPITGELFF. CDR3 sequence (DNA): TGTGCCAGCAGCCGAAGGAGGGCTGCGGGGGGGCCGATCACCGGGGAGCTGTTTTTT. The genes are TRBV14 and TRBJ2-2; 9 bases fit TRBD2. V was clipped by 4 bases and J by 4 bases; unmatched bases: 16. Germline V gives CDR1 SGHDN, CDR2 FVKESK. This CDR3 region has 19 residues.